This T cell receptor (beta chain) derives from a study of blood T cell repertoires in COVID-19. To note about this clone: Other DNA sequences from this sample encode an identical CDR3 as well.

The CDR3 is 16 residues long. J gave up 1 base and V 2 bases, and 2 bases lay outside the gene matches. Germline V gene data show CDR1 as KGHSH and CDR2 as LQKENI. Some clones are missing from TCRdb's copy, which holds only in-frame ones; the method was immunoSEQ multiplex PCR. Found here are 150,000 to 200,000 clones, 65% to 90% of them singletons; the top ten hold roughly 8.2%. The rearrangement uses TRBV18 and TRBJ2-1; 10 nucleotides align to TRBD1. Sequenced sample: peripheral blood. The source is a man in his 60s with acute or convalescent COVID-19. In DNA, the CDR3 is TGTGCCAGCTCACCAGGGACAGGGGTATCCTACAATGAGCAGTTCTTC. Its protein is CASSPGTGVSYNEQFF. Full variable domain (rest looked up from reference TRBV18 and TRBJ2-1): NAGVMQNPRHLVRRRGQEARLRCSPMKGHSHVYWYRQLPEEGLKFMVYLQKENIIDESGMPKERFSAEFPKEGPSILRIQQVVRGDSAAYFCASSPGTGVSYNEQFFGPGTRLTVL.